The subject of this entry is one T cell receptor (beta chain). The antigen is undetermined. The data originate from a study of long-term antiretroviral therapy in people with HIV. The assay, immunoSEQ v3.0, was run at survey level. Some clones are missing from TCRdb's copy, which holds only in-frame ones; the method was immunoSEQ multiplex PCR. The repertoire consists of some 28,000 clones, with about 95% occurring once and the leading ten covering 8%. Findings and caveats of the study: Diversity went up after ART and still fell short of transplant donor controls. Dominant in the repertoire at all time points were clones expanded before ART.

The CDR3 loop spans 16 amino acids. The V gene's germline CDR1 is LNHNV and CDR2 YYDKDF (reference sequence). Trimming removed 6 bases at V and 0 bases at J, with 12 bases between. All participants with HIV were treated in the United States. The source of this sequence is a man aged 25-45 years with HIV. The starting material was unsorted PBMCs, obtained more than 6 years after starting antiretroviral therapy. The genes are TRBV15 and TRBJ1-6; D is possibly TRBD1 (6 bases). CDR3 sequence (DNA): TGTGCCACCAGGGGAGACAGGAGCTCCTATAATTCACCCCTCCACTTT. Its translation is CATRGDRSSYNSPLHF.